The TCR beta chain described here comes from a study of OX40 agonist ivuxolimab in advanced cancers. This clone was detected once. Clones were read by immunoSEQ multiplex PCR, and TCRdb kept only the in-frame ones, dropping some. The table lists about 7,000 clones, around three quarters of them singletons. CDR3 length: 14 amino acids. The V gene end was trimmed by 1 base and the J gene end by 8 bases; junction bases not matched to a gene: 5. The germline CDR1 and CDR2 sequences are SGHVS and FQNEAQ. The receptor comes from an adult with an advanced solid tumor such as melanoma, head and neck, liver or kidney cancer. The rearrangement uses TRBV7-8 and TRBJ2-1; 7 nucleotides line up with TRBD2. Material: CD4+ or CD8+ T cells sorted from blood, obtained in a trial of the OX40 agonist ivuxolimab. This chain's CDR3 is CASSLGSGGDEQFF. The CDR3 region has the DNA TGTGCCAGCAGCTTAGGGTCGGGAGGAGATGAGCAGTTCTTC.